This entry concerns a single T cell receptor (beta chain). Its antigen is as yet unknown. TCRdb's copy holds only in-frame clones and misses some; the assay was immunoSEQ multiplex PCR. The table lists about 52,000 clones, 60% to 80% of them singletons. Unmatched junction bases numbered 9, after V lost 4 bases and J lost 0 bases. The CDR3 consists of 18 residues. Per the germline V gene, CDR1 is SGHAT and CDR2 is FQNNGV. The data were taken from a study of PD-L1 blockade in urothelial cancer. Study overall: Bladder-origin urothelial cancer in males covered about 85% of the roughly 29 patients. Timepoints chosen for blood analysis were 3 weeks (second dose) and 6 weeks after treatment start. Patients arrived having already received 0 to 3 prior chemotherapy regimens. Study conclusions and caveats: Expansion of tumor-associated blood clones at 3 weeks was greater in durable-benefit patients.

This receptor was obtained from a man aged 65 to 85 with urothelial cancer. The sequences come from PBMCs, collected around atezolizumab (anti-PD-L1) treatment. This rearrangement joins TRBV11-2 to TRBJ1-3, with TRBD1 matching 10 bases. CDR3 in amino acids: CASSSDRGSHFSGNTIYF. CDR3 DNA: TGTGCCAGCAGCTCGGACAGGGGGAGTCATTTCTCTGGAAACACCATATATTTT. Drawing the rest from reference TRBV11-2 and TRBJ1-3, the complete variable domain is EAGVAQSPRYKIIEKRQSVAFWCNPISGHATLYWYQQILGQGPKLLIQFQNNGVVDDSQLPKDRFSAERLKGVDSTLKIQPAKLEDSAVYLCASSSDRGSHFSGNTIYFGEGSWLTVV.